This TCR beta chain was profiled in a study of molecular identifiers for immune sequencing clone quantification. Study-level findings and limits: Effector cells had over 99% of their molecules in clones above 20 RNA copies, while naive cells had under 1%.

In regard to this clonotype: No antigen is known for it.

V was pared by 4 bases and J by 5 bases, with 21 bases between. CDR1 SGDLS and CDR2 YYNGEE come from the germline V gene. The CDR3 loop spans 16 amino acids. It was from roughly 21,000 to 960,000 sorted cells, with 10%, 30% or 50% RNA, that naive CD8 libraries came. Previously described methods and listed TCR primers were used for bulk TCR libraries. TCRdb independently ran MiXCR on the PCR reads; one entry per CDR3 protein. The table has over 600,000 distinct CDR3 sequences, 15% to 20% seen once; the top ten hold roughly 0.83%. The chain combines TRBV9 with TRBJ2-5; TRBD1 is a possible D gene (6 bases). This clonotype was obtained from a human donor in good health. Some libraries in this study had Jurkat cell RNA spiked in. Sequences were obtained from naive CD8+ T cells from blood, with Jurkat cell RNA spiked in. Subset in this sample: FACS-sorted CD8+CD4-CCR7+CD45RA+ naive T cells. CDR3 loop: CASSPAGGGADETQYF. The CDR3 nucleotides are TGTGCCAGCAGCCCCGCCGGTGGGGGCGCGGATGAGACCCAGTACTTC.